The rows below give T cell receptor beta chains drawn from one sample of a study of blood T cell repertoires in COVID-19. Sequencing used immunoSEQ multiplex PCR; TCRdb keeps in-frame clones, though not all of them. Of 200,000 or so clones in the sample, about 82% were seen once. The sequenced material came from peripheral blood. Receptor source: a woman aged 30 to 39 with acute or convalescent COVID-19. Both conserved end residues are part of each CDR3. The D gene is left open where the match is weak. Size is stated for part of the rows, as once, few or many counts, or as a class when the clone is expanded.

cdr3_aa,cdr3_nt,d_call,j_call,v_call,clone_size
CASSLVRGEGSEAFF,TGCGCCAGCAGCTTGGTGCGGGGTGAAGGGTCTGAAGCTTTCTTT,.,TRBJ1-1,TRBV5-1,few
CASTRGSTGELFF,TGTGCCAGCACACGGGGGAGCACCGGGGAGCTGTTTTTT,.,TRBJ2-2,TRBV2,.
CASSYSRLAGDNEQFF,TGTGCCAGCAGTTACTCGAGACTAGCGGGGGACAATGAGCAGTTCTTC,TRBD2,TRBJ2-1,TRBV6-6,.
CASSIGITAMNTEAFF,TGTGCCAGTAGTATAGGGATTACAGCCATGAACACTGAAGCTTTCTTT,.,TRBJ1-1,TRBV19,few
CASSQDYRGYEQYF,TGCGCCAGCAGCCAAGACTACAGGGGCTACGAGCAGTACTTC,TRBD1,TRBJ2-7,TRBV4-3,.
CASSLLLAGRSTDTQYF,TGCGCCAGCAGCTTGTTACTAGCGGGGCGTAGCACAGATACGCAGTATTTT,TRBD2,TRBJ2-3,TRBV5-1,few
CASSLFSGAGSSYNEQFF,TGTGCCAGCAGTTTATTTTCGGGTGCGGGGAGCTCCTACAATGAGCAGTTCTTC,.,TRBJ2-1,TRBV27,.
CASSLTAGVRETQYF,TGTGCTAGCAGCTTAACGGCGGGAGTCCGAGAGACCCAGTACTTC,TRBD2,TRBJ2-5,TRBV7-7,.
CASSFPLDRGNTIYF,TGTGCCAGCAGTTTCCCCCTTGACAGGGGAAACACCATATATTTT,.,TRBJ1-3,TRBV28,.
CASSLSKRPTDTQYF,TGTGCCAGCAGCTTAAGCAAGCGGCCCACAGATACGCAGTATTTT,.,TRBJ2-3,TRBV11-3,.
CASSVGRIKTGELFF,TGTGCCAGCAGCGTTGGGAGAATAAAGACCGGGGAGCTGTTTTTT,.,TRBJ2-2,TRBV9,few
CASSLDHGTGSTEAFF,TGTGCCAGCAGCTTAGATCACGGGACAGGGAGCACTGAAGCTTTCTTT,TRBD1,TRBJ1-1,TRBV11-3,.
CASRGRSGYEQYF,TGTGCCAGCCGGGGGAGGTCAGGATACGAGCAGTACTTC,.,TRBJ2-7,TRBV28,.
CASSLPGLASEQFF,TGTGCCAGCAGCTTGCCGGGACTAGCGAGTGAGCAGTTCTTC,TRBD2,TRBJ2-1,TRBV7-3,.
CASSLGLSGNNEQFF,TGTGCCAGCAGCTTAGGCCTTAGCGGAAACAATGAGCAGTTCTTC,.,TRBJ2-1,TRBV7-9,.
CASSWGDTSGRNEQYF,TGCGCCAGCAGCTGGGGCGATACTAGCGGGAGGAACGAGCAGTACTTC,TRBD2,TRBJ2-7,TRBV5-1,.
CASSLAGTTGTDTQYF,TGTGCCAGCAGCCTCGCCGGGACTACCGGCACAGATACGCAGTATTTT,TRBD2,TRBJ2-3,TRBV2,.
CASSSYDRVQETQYF,TGTGCCAGCAGTTCATACGACAGGGTCCAAGAGACCCAGTACTTC,TRBD1,TRBJ2-5,TRBV6-5,.
CASSIRGLYTGELFF,TGTGCCAGTAGTATAAGGGGGCTTTACACCGGGGAGCTGTTTTTT,TRBD1,TRBJ2-2,TRBV19,.
CASSQTGGSNQPQHF,TGTGCCAGCAGCCAGACAGGGGGTAGCAATCAGCCCCAGCATTTT,TRBD1,TRBJ1-5,TRBV3-1/TRBV3-2,.
CASSPADFPTEAFF,TGCGCCAGCAGCCCAGCGGACTTTCCCACTGAAGCTTTCTTT,.,TRBJ1-1,TRBV4-3,.
CATSSDSHYGYTF,TGTGCCACCAGCTCGGACAGCCACTATGGCTACACCTTC,.,TRBJ1-2,TRBV15,.
CASSFQGYEQYF,TGTGCCAGCAGCTTTCAGGGCTACGAGCAGTACTTC,.,TRBJ2-7,TRBV5-6,.
CASSLRTGAGTEAFF,TGTGCCAGCAGCCTACGGACAGGGGCAGGAACTGAAGCTTTCTTT,TRBD1,TRBJ1-1,TRBV11-3,.
CASTRGPQGDEQYF,TGTGCCAGCACCCGCGGCCCGCAAGGGGACGAGCAGTACTTC,.,TRBJ2-7,TRBV4-2,few
CATTGIASTEAFF,TGTGCCACCACAGGTATTGCCTCCACTGAAGCTTTCTTT,.,TRBJ1-1,TRBV18,.
CASSANCRDRVILETYEQYF,TGTGCCAGCAGCGCGAACTGCCGGGACAGGGTGATCCTAGAAACCTACGAGCAGTACTTC,TRBD1,TRBJ2-7,TRBV27,.
CASSLGQGRTGELFF,TGTGCCAGCAGCTTAGGACAGGGACGGACCGGGGAGCTGTTTTTT,TRBD1,TRBJ2-2,TRBV7-2,.
CASKRAPDTDTQYF,TGTGCCAGCAAGCGGGCCCCGGACACAGATACGCAGTATTTT,.,TRBJ2-3,TRBV28,once
CASSLTRDTEAFF,TGTGCCAGCAGCTTAACTCGGGACACTGAAGCTTTCTTT,.,TRBJ1-1,TRBV7-3,.
CASVGQGDSPLHF,TGTGCCAGCGTGGGACAGGGAGATTCACCCCTCCACTTT,TRBD1,TRBJ1-6,TRBV28,once
CASSFRLEQYF,TGTGCCAGCAGTTTCCGCCTAGAGCAGTACTTC,.,TRBJ2-7,TRBV28,.
CASSPLGGTQYF,TGCGCCAGCAGCCCTCTAGGGGGTACGCAGTATTTT,.,TRBJ2-3,TRBV4-3,.
CASSPGLSRVYGYTF,TGTGCCAGCAGCCCGGGACTCTCGAGGGTCTATGGCTACACCTTC,.,TRBJ1-2,TRBV14,.
CSVDSPTGLGSYEQYF,TGCAGCGTTGATTCACCTACAGGGCTTGGGTCCTACGAGCAGTACTTC,.,TRBJ2-7,TRBV29-1,.
CASRPLDSPDNEQYF,TGTGCCAGTAGACCCTTGGACAGCCCCGATAACGAGCAGTACTTC,.,TRBJ2-7,TRBV19,once
CAISWPSGNTGELFF,TGTGCCATCAGCTGGCCGTCGGGGAACACCGGGGAGCTGTTTTTT,.,TRBJ2-2,TRBV10-3,.
CASSVANEKLFF,TGTGCCAGCTCTGTAGCTAATGAAAAACTGTTTTTT,.,TRBJ1-4,TRBV18,.
CASSDTFGFGNTIYF,TGTGCCAGCAGTGATACTTTCGGGTTTGGAAACACCATATATTTT,.,TRBJ1-3,TRBV25-1,.
CARSLASSGGHTDTQYF,TGTGCCAGAAGCTTGGCGTCTAGCGGGGGCCACACAGATACGCAGTATTTT,TRBD2,TRBJ2-3,TRBV5-3,.
CASSPDRADYGYTF,TGCGCCAGCAGCCCGGACAGGGCCGACTATGGCTACACCTTC,TRBD1,TRBJ1-2,TRBV5-1,.
CASNPSGPYEQYF,TGTGCCAGCAACCCTAGCGGGCCTTACGAGCAGTACTTC,TRBD2,TRBJ2-7,TRBV25-1,.
CASSLGFSGDQPQHF,TGTGCCAGCAGCTTGGGCTTTTCAGGGGATCAGCCCCAGCATTTT,.,TRBJ1-5,TRBV5-6,.
CAWSVRTTNEQFF,TGTGCCTGGAGTGTGAGGACTACCAATGAGCAGTTCTTC,.,TRBJ2-1,TRBV30,.